This paragraph reports one TCR beta chain. These data come from a study of blood T cell repertoires in COVID-19. Study summary: Specimens from acute and convalescent COVID-19 originated in the United States, Italy and Spain.

Between the trimmed V and J ends, which lost 3 bases and 4 bases, there was a span of 13 bases. This CDR3 is built from 16 residues. The V gene's germline CDR1 is KGHSH and CDR2 LQKENI. Authors' analysis steps: Quantification of nucleated cells was approximated via reference gene primer amplification. Repertoires were generated with immunoSEQ multiplex PCR, while TCRdb's copy carries only in-frame clones and drops some. The DNA was the basis for D and trimming; V, J and clone size are from that table. Among more than 50,000 clones listed, approximately 92% were seen once. This TCR derives from a human donor with active COVID-19. The donor label of this sample is uncertain. Sequenced: peripheral blood. The chain uses TRBV18 and TRBJ2-6, with a tentative D call TRBD1 (5 bases). The CDR3 DNA follows: TGTGCCAGCTCACCGAACTCAGGGCCCGGGGCCAACGTCCTGACTTTC. Translating gives CASSPNSGPGANVLTF. Full variable domain (missing parts from reference TRBV18 and TRBJ2-6): NAGVMQNPRHLVRRRGQEARLRCSPMKGHSHVYWYRQLPEEGLKFMVYLQKENIIDESGMPKERFSAEFPKEGPSILRIQQVVRGDSAAYFCASSPNSGPGANVLTFGAGSRLTVL.